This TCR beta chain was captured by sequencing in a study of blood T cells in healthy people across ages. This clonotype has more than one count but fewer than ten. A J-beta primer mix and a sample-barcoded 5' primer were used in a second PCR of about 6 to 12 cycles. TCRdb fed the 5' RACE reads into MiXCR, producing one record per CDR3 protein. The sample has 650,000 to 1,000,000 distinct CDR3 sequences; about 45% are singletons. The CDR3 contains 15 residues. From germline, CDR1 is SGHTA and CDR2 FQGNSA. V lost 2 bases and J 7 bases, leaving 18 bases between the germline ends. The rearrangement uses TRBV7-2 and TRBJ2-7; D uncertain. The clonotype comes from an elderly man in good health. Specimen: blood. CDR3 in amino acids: CASSLWASSYNEQYF. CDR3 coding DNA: TGTGCCAGCAGCTTATGGGCCAGCTCCTACAATGAGCAGTACTTC.